Listed below are T cell receptor beta chains from one sample, sequenced in a study of shared clonotypes between healthy human individuals. Profiled with immunoSEQ multiplex PCR; TCRdb holds only in-frame clones, not every one. This sample has roughly 2.5 million clones, with more than 90% found just once. Sequenced material: naive CD4+ T cells sorted from blood. These TCRs come from a man younger than 30 in good health. Each CDR3 is given with its conserved first and last residue. Each record gives: D gene, clone size, V gene, J gene, CDR3 DNA, CDR3 protein. D genes are given only for firm matches. The size field is filled for only some rows; it gives once, few, many or a size class.

d_call: TRBD2; clone_size: -; v_call: TRBV7-8; j_call: TRBJ2-3; cdr3_nt: TGTGCCAGCAGCTTACCGCGCGAGGCTAGCGGGACTAGCACAGATACGCAGTATTTT; cdr3_aa: CASSLPREASGTSTDTQYF
d_call: TRBD1; clone_size: -; v_call: TRBV9; j_call: TRBJ2-5; cdr3_nt: TGTGCCAGCAGCTCAGGGACAGACCAAGAGACCCAGTACTTC; cdr3_aa: CASSSGTDQETQYF
d_call: -; clone_size: -; v_call: TRBV11-3; j_call: TRBJ2-3; cdr3_nt: TGTGCCAGCAGCTTCGGGACAACCCTTAATACGCAGTATTTT; cdr3_aa: CASSFGTTLNTQYF
d_call: -; clone_size: once; v_call: TRBV9; j_call: TRBJ2-5; cdr3_nt: TGTGCCAGCAGCGCGACTCCCTGGCGGGCAGAGACCCAGTACTTC; cdr3_aa: CASSATPWRAETQYF
d_call: -; clone_size: once; v_call: TRBV5-1; j_call: TRBJ2-1; cdr3_nt: TGCGCCAGCAGCCTCCCGAGCAACTACAATGAGCAGTTCTTC; cdr3_aa: CASSLPSNYNEQFF
d_call: TRBD1; clone_size: -; v_call: TRBV27; j_call: TRBJ2-7; cdr3_nt: TGTGCCAGCACTAACCACAGGGGGAGCTCCTACGAGCAGTACTTC; cdr3_aa: CASTNHRGSSYEQYF
d_call: TRBD2; clone_size: -; v_call: TRBV5-4; j_call: TRBJ2-7; cdr3_nt: TGTGCCAGCAGCCCCGGACTAGCGGGAGTCGGGTCTGCCTACGAGCAGTACTTC; cdr3_aa: CASSPGLAGVGSAYEQYF
d_call: -; clone_size: -; v_call: TRBV7-2; j_call: TRBJ1-1; cdr3_nt: TGTGCCAGCATCCAGGGACGCCAGAACACTGAAGCTTTCTTT; cdr3_aa: CASIQGRQNTEAFF
d_call: -; clone_size: -; v_call: TRBV9; j_call: TRBJ2-7; cdr3_nt: TGTGCCAGCAGCGTAGATTTAGCGTCCTACGAGCAGTACTTC; cdr3_aa: CASSVDLASYEQYF
d_call: TRBD1; clone_size: -; v_call: TRBV5-1; j_call: TRBJ1-1; cdr3_nt: TGCGCCAGCAGCCCGGGACAGATTAACACTGAAGCTTTCTTT; cdr3_aa: CASSPGQINTEAFF
d_call: -; clone_size: -; v_call: TRBV6-5; j_call: TRBJ2-6; cdr3_nt: TGTGCCAGCAGTTACTCGTACTCTGGGGCCAACGTCCTGACTTTC; cdr3_aa: CASSYSYSGANVLTF
d_call: -; clone_size: once; v_call: TRBV4-3; j_call: TRBJ1-1; cdr3_nt: TGCGCCAGCAGCCAATATCCTCGCCGTGAAGCTTTCTTT; cdr3_aa: CASSQYPRREAFF
d_call: -; clone_size: -; v_call: TRBV7-7; j_call: TRBJ1-3; cdr3_nt: TGTGCTAGCAGCTTCGGTCCACCGTTCTCTGGAAACACCATATATTTT; cdr3_aa: CASSFGPPFSGNTIYF
d_call: TRBD2; clone_size: -; v_call: TRBV10-2; j_call: TRBJ2-7; cdr3_nt: TGCGCCAGCAGGGGGACTAGTTTGAACTACGAGCAGTACTTC; cdr3_aa: CASRGTSLNYEQYF
d_call: -; clone_size: -; v_call: TRBV6-6; j_call: TRBJ1-4; cdr3_nt: TGTGCCAGCGTGACCCTACCAGGGGAAAAACTGTTTTTT; cdr3_aa: CASVTLPGEKLFF
d_call: -; clone_size: -; v_call: TRBV25-1; j_call: TRBJ1-3; cdr3_nt: TGTGCCAGCAGTGCCGGAGGGAAGGCGTCTGGAAACACCATATATTTT; cdr3_aa: CASSAGGKASGNTIYF
d_call: TRBD1; clone_size: -; v_call: TRBV30; j_call: TRBJ2-3; cdr3_nt: TGTGCCTGGAGTGTTGGACAGGGGAAAGATACGCAGTATTTT; cdr3_aa: CAWSVGQGKDTQYF
d_call: -; clone_size: -; v_call: TRBV7-2; j_call: TRBJ2-7; cdr3_nt: TGTGCCAGCAGCTTAGCGAAAGGACGAAGACTAGGACCCGCCTACGAGCAGTACTTC; cdr3_aa: CASSLAKGRRLGPAYEQYF
d_call: TRBD1; clone_size: -; v_call: TRBV11-3; j_call: TRBJ1-1; cdr3_nt: TGTGCCAGCAGCTTCACTTACAGGGGGCCGAACACTGAAGCTTTCTTT; cdr3_aa: CASSFTYRGPNTEAFF
d_call: TRBD1; clone_size: -; v_call: TRBV28; j_call: TRBJ2-2; cdr3_nt: TGTGCCAGTCGGACAGGGCCCGGGGAGCTGTTTTTT; cdr3_aa: CASRTGPGELFF
d_call: -; clone_size: -; v_call: TRBV7-8; j_call: TRBJ2-2; cdr3_nt: TGTGCCAGCAGCTTAGTCGGCTACAACACCGGGGAGCTGTTTTTT; cdr3_aa: CASSLVGYNTGELFF
d_call: TRBD1; clone_size: -; v_call: TRBV11-1; j_call: TRBJ1-1; cdr3_nt: TGTGCCAGCAGCTTCGGCAGGGGGTTATCGAGGAGCACTGAAGCTTTCTTT; cdr3_aa: CASSFGRGLSRSTEAFF
d_call: TRBD1; clone_size: -; v_call: TRBV29-1; j_call: TRBJ1-2; cdr3_nt: TGCAGCGTTGATGGAGGACAGGGGGTATATGGCTACACCTTC; cdr3_aa: CSVDGGQGVYGYTF
d_call: -; clone_size: -; v_call: TRBV19; j_call: TRBJ1-4; cdr3_nt: TGTGCCAGTAGCGGGCTAGGTAATGAAAAACTGTTTTTT; cdr3_aa: CASSGLGNEKLFF
d_call: -; clone_size: -; v_call: TRBV5-6; j_call: TRBJ2-5; cdr3_nt: TGTGCCAGCAGCATAATGGGGACCCAGTACTTC; cdr3_aa: CASSIMGTQYF
d_call: -; clone_size: -; v_call: TRBV19; j_call: TRBJ1-5; cdr3_nt: TGTGCCAGTAGTACGGTGAGCGGAGGCTGGAATCAGCCCCAGCATTTT; cdr3_aa: CASSTVSGGWNQPQHF
d_call: -; clone_size: -; v_call: TRBV15; j_call: TRBJ1-1; cdr3_nt: TGTGCCACCAGCAGGGAAGACAGGATGAACACTGAAGCTTTCTTT; cdr3_aa: CATSREDRMNTEAFF
d_call: -; clone_size: -; v_call: TRBV18; j_call: TRBJ1-5; cdr3_nt: TGTGCCAGCTCACCAGGGGGAAATGATCAGCCCCAGCATTTT; cdr3_aa: CASSPGGNDQPQHF
d_call: -; clone_size: -; v_call: TRBV9; j_call: TRBJ1-3; cdr3_nt: TGTGCCAGCAGCGCCGCAGGGGTCTTCTCTGGAAACACCATATATTTT; cdr3_aa: CASSAAGVFSGNTIYF
d_call: TRBD2; clone_size: -; v_call: TRBV5-1; j_call: TRBJ2-7; cdr3_nt: TGCGCCAGCCCGTTGCGAACAGGAGCGGGGTCCCAAACCTACGAGCAGTACTTC; cdr3_aa: CASPLRTGAGSQTYEQYF
d_call: TRBD2; clone_size: -; v_call: TRBV11-3; j_call: TRBJ2-3; cdr3_nt: TGTGCCAGCAGCTTACTAGCGGGGGCTCAAGATACGCAGTATTTT; cdr3_aa: CASSLLAGAQDTQYF
d_call: -; clone_size: -; v_call: TRBV15; j_call: TRBJ1-3; cdr3_nt: TGTGCCACCAGCAGAGTTGGCGGCGGAGGAAACACCATATATTTT; cdr3_aa: CATSRVGGGGNTIYF
d_call: -; clone_size: once; v_call: TRBV12-5; j_call: TRBJ2-7; cdr3_nt: TGTGCTAGTGGTTTGGAACTTGGCGAGCAGTACTTC; cdr3_aa: CASGLELGEQYF
d_call: -; clone_size: -; v_call: TRBV19; j_call: TRBJ1-4; cdr3_nt: TGTGCCAGTAGTCCGAGACAGCCTAATGAAAAACTGTTTTTT; cdr3_aa: CASSPRQPNEKLFF
d_call: -; clone_size: -; v_call: TRBV6-5; j_call: TRBJ2-7; cdr3_nt: TGTGCCAGCAGTTCCAGACTGGCCTACGAGCAGTACTTC; cdr3_aa: CASSSRLAYEQYF
d_call: TRBD2; clone_size: -; v_call: TRBV7-8; j_call: TRBJ2-5; cdr3_nt: TGTGCCAGCACCTCCCTAGCGGGAGCCTCCCAAGAGACCCAGTACTTC; cdr3_aa: CASTSLAGASQETQYF
d_call: -; clone_size: -; v_call: TRBV28; j_call: TRBJ2-2; cdr3_nt: TGTGCCAGCCTGGGGTGGACCGGGGAGCTGTTTTTT; cdr3_aa: CASLGWTGELFF
d_call: -; clone_size: -; v_call: TRBV6-6; j_call: TRBJ2-7; cdr3_nt: TGTGCCAGCAGTTACTCCTCTGTTAGTGTGGACGAGCAGTACTTC; cdr3_aa: CASSYSSVSVDEQYF
d_call: -; clone_size: -; v_call: TRBV5-1; j_call: TRBJ1-4; cdr3_nt: TGCGCCAGCAGCCTGCCGAGTGAAAAACTGTTTTTT; cdr3_aa: CASSLPSEKLFF
d_call: TRBD1; clone_size: -; v_call: TRBV19; j_call: TRBJ1-6; cdr3_nt: TGTGCCAGTAGTCCTGAAAGGGGGCCAGGTTCACCCCTCCACTTT; cdr3_aa: CASSPERGPGSPLHF
d_call: TRBD2; clone_size: -; v_call: TRBV19; j_call: TRBJ2-2; cdr3_nt: TGTGCCAGTAGCGGACTAGCGGGGGGGAACACCGGGGAGCTGTTTTTT; cdr3_aa: CASSGLAGGNTGELFF
d_call: -; clone_size: -; v_call: TRBV5-1; j_call: TRBJ2-5; cdr3_nt: TGCGCCACCAAGACAGGAGGGGTTGGGGAGACCCAGTACTTC; cdr3_aa: CATKTGGVGETQYF
d_call: -; clone_size: -; v_call: TRBV9; j_call: TRBJ1-6; cdr3_nt: TGCGCCAGCAGCGTAGTTCCCGAATATAATTCACCCCTCCACTTT; cdr3_aa: CASSVVPEYNSPLHF
d_call: TRBD2; clone_size: -; v_call: TRBV14; j_call: TRBJ2-1; cdr3_nt: TGTGCCAGCACCGGTAAACTAGCGGCTGGTGAGCAGTTCTTC; cdr3_aa: CASTGKLAAGEQFF
d_call: -; clone_size: -; v_call: TRBV9; j_call: TRBJ2-2; cdr3_nt: TGTGCCAGCAGCGTACCGACAGGACGGGACACCGGGGAGCTGTTTTTT; cdr3_aa: CASSVPTGRDTGELFF
d_call: -; clone_size: -; v_call: TRBV30; j_call: TRBJ1-1; cdr3_nt: TGTGCCTGGAGTGTACGACAGGCGCTGGTCACTGAAGCTTTCTTT; cdr3_aa: CAWSVRQALVTEAFF
d_call: TRBD2; clone_size: -; v_call: TRBV18; j_call: TRBJ2-7; cdr3_nt: TGTGCCAGCTCACGCGAACTAGCGGGATTCTACGAGCAGTACTTC; cdr3_aa: CASSRELAGFYEQYF
d_call: -; clone_size: many; v_call: TRBV29-1; j_call: TRBJ1-1; cdr3_nt: TGCAGCCTCGGGGGACCGAACACTGAAGCTTTCTTT; cdr3_aa: CSLGGPNTEAFF
d_call: TRBD1; clone_size: -; v_call: TRBV10-3; j_call: TRBJ2-3; cdr3_nt: TGTGCCATCACCGACAGGGAGTTCGCAGATACGCAGTATTTT; cdr3_aa: CAITDREFADTQYF
d_call: -; clone_size: few; v_call: TRBV20-1; j_call: TRBJ1-1; cdr3_nt: TGCAGTGCAGTGAACACTGAAGCTTTCTTT; cdr3_aa: CSAVNTEAFF
d_call: TRBD1; clone_size: -; v_call: TRBV5-1; j_call: TRBJ2-5; cdr3_nt: TGCGCCAGCAGCCCAACAGGGACAGAAAGCCAAGAGACCCAGTACTTC; cdr3_aa: CASSPTGTESQETQYF
d_call: TRBD1; clone_size: -; v_call: TRBV7-6; j_call: TRBJ1-2; cdr3_nt: TGTGCCAGCAGCCACTGGGACAGCTATGGCTACACCTTC; cdr3_aa: CASSHWDSYGYTF